This T cell receptor (beta chain) derives from a study of cytomegalovirus exposure and HLA in healthy donors. The wider study: Around 80 million unique TCRs from HLA-typed donors were held in an early data release.

Concerning this clone itself: Its specificity is not known.

PCR used 60 Vbeta primers and 13 Jbeta primers. The data were produced by immunoSEQ multiplex PCR, yet TCRdb's version contains in-frame clones alone and is incomplete. This table holds around 76,000 clones. Notes on the study in general: Apart from CMV serostatus, no immune exposure information was available. Cytomegalovirus-associated status was assigned to 164 TCR beta chains. Cytomegalovirus status was reportedly diagnosed by the classifier with high specificity and sensitivity.

CDR1 MGHRA and CDR2 YSYEKL come from the germline V gene. The CDR3 runs to 14 residues. V was clipped by 8 bases and J by 5 bases, with 15 bases between them. The chain carries TRBV4-1 and TRBJ2-2; weak D call: TRBD1 (5 bases). The specimen was PBMCs. The clonotype was recovered from a man aged 40-49 years in good health and CMV-seronegative. CDR3 DNA sequence: TGCGCCAGCGCGGACATTTTGTATACCGGGGAGCTGTTTTTT. Protein: CASADILYTGELFF.